One sample yielded the 30 T cell receptor beta chains listed below, sequenced in a study of neurological immune-mediated disorders. TCRdb called the 5' RACE reads again in MiXCR, with one record for every CDR3 protein. The sample lists over 60,000 distinct CDR3 sequences, 5.2% occurring once. The sequenced sample was PBMCs. Every receptor here comes from a woman aged 25-40 years with multiple sclerosis.

The gene calls are TRBV28 and TRBJ2-5; D call uncertain. V lost 1 base and J lost 4, with 7 bases in between. CDR1 and CDR2 from the germline V gene are MDHEN and SYDVKM. The CDR3 totals 13 residues. In DNA form, the CDR3 reads TGTGCCAGCAGTTTATTGTCGGGAGAGACCCAGTACTTC. Translation: CASSLLSGETQYF.

This clonotype has a count of ten or more. The V and J genes are TRBV20-1 and TRBJ2-7, with 7 bases identical to TRBD1. V lost 2 bases, J lost 2 bases, and 6 bases stayed unmatched. CDR3 size: 14 residues. From germline, CDR1 is DFQATT and CDR2 SNEGSKA (reference sequence). The CDR3 bases are TGCAGTGCTAGAATACGGGACAGCCCCTACGAGCAGTACTTC. The encoded protein is CSARIRDSPYEQYF.

This clonotype was found many times. V is TRBV5-6 and J is TRBJ1-4, with no clear D. V lost 2 bases, J lost 0 bases, and 5 bases lay in between. Germline V CDR1 and CDR2: SGHDT, YYEEEE. The CDR3 sequence is 14 residues long. Written as DNA, the CDR3 is TGTGCCAGCAGCTTCATTGCAACTAATGAAAAACTGTTTTTT. This gives the protein CASSFIATNEKLFF.

The rearrangement links TRBV3-1 to TRBJ2-3; 7 nucleotides match TRBD2. V was clipped by 1 base and J by 0 bases; unmatched bases: 1. Germline CDR1 and CDR2: LGHDT and YNNKEL (reference sequence). CDR3 size: 15 residues. CDR3 loop: CASSQAGGSTDTQYF. CDR3 DNA: TGTGCCAGCAGCCAAGCGGGGGGTAGCACAGATACGCAGTATTTT.

This clonotype was detected only once. The chain is built from TRBV20-1 and TRBJ2-5, with D perhaps TRBD1 (6 bases). Germline values: CDR1 DFQATT, CDR2 SNEGSKA (reference sequence). V dropped 1 base and J dropped 4 bases, with 13 bases sitting between them. This CDR3 has 14 residues. The CDR3 protein is CSARASWGRETQYF. The CDR3 nucleotides are TGCAGTGCTAGAGCCAGCTGGGGGCGAGAGACCCAGTACTTC.

V and J are TRBV5-1 and TRBJ2-2; D not resolved. The germline V and J ends were trimmed by 4 bases and 5 bases, with 12 bases remaining between them. The CDR3 is 14 residues long. The germline V gene has CDR1 SGHRS and CDR2 YFSETQ. The CDR3 DNA reads as TGCGCCAGCAGCCCGATGGACGGGACCGGGGAGCTGTTTTTT. Amino acid sequence: CASSPMDGTGELFF.

The chain recombines TRBV4-1 with TRBJ2-7; TRBD2 is a possible D gene (6 bases). V lost 3 bases to trimming and J lost 2 bases, with 14 bases between them. Germline loops: CDR1 MGHRA, CDR2 YSYEKL. CDR3 length equals 15 residues. CDR3 residues: CASSQVTRGAYEQYF. CDR3 DNA sequence: TGCGCCAGCAGCCAGGTGACTAGAGGGGCCTACGAGCAGTACTTC.

This clonotype was detected only a few times. V usage is TRBV5-1 and J usage is TRBJ1-4; D is ambiguous. The ends were cut back, 2 bases at V and 4 bases at J, with 9 bases in the middle. Germline CDR1 is SGHRS and CDR2 is YFSETQ. The CDR3 length is 14 residues. The CDR3 nucleotides read TGCGCCAGCAGCTTTCTAGGGATTAATGAAAAACTGTTTTTT. Protein product: CASSFLGINEKLFF. The whole variable domain, filled in from reference TRBV5-1 and TRBJ1-4, reads KAGVTQTPRYLIKTRGQQVTLSCSPISGHRSVSWYQQTPGQGLQFLFEYFSETQRNKGNFPGRFSGRQFSNSRSEMNVSTLELGDSALYLCASSFLGINEKLFFGSGTQLSVL.

This clonotype has at least ten counts. The chain joins TRBV7-2 to TRBJ1-4; D remains ambiguous. The V gene's germline CDR1 is SGHTA and CDR2 FQGNSA. CDR3 size: 15 residues. V shed 2 bases and J shed 11 bases, with 18 bases lying between them. The CDR3 sequence: CASSLLQITGSKLFF. The CDR3 DNA is TGTGCCAGCAGCTTACTGCAGATTACCGGGAGCAAACTGTTTTTT. The full variable domain, with the rest looked up from reference TRBV7-2 and TRBJ1-4, is GAGVSQSPSNKVTEKGKDVELRCDPISGHTALYWYRQSLGQGLEFLIYFQGNSAPDKSGLPSDRFSAERTGGSVSTLTIQRTQQEDSAVYLCASSLLQITGSKLFFGSGTQLSVL.

As concerns this clonotype: A much larger clonotype is one base distant, so this may be a read error. This chain connects TRBV7-9 to TRBJ2-2, with no clear D. The CDR3 is 12 amino acids. The V and J ends lost 8 bases and 3 bases respectively, with 7 bases between them. CDR1 is SEHNR and CDR2 is FQNEAQ in the germline V gene (reference sequence). CDR3 sequence (DNA): TGTGCCAGCTCCAATGACACCGGGGAGCTGTTTTTT. Its protein is CASSNDTGELFF.

This clonotype was detected many times. This rearrangement joins TRBV5-6 to TRBJ1-1; TRBD1 matches at 7 bases. The V and J ends lost 4 bases and 7 bases, in that order; junction bases with no gene match: 1. The CDR3 is made up of 11 amino acids. Germline V gene data show CDR1 as SGHDT and CDR2 as YYEEEE. CDR3 in DNA: TGTGCCAGCAGCCGGGACAGTGAAGCTTTCTTT. As protein: CASSRDSEAFF.

This clonotype was counted only a few times. A read error may explain this, as a much larger clone is one base away. The V call is TRBV27, the J call TRBJ1-2; D gene unclear. Deletions cut 6 bases from V and 7 bases from J, with 12 bases between. Germline CDR1 reads MNHEY; CDR2 reads SMNVEV (reference sequence). CDR3 length: 12 residues. CDR3 region: CASSPIGGGYTF. For the CDR3, the DNA is TGTGCCAGCAGCCCTATCGGCGGTGGCTACACCTTC.

This clonotype was recorded at least ten times. The chain has TRBV15 and TRBJ2-3; perhaps TRBD2 as D (6 bases). Trimming pared 2 bases from V and 5 bases from J, leaving 17 bases between. This CDR3 spans 16 amino acids. Germline V lookup: CDR1 LNHNV, CDR2 YYDKDF (reference sequence). Here the CDR3 reads CATSRPGSVTKDTQYF. In DNA, the CDR3 is TGTGCCACCAGCAGACCCGGGAGCGTTACTAAAGATACGCAGTATTTT.

This clonotype was detected ten times or more. The chain links TRBV20-1 to TRBJ2-7; D not certain. The length of the CDR3 is 15 residues. The germline V and J ends were trimmed by 5 bases and 0 bases, with 17 bases remaining between them. Germline loops: CDR1 DFQATT, CDR2 SNEGSKA (reference sequence). CDR3 loop: CSAVNSWQTSYEQYF. Written as DNA, the CDR3 is TGCAGTGCTGTCAACAGTTGGCAGACCTCCTACGAGCAGTACTTC.

V gene TRBV4-2 combines with J gene TRBJ1-3, with no clear D. V was pared by 2 bases and J by 0 bases, with 14 bases between. Per germline, CDR1 LGHNA and CDR2 YNFKEQ. CDR3 length equals 17 residues. CDR3 coding DNA: TGTGCCAGCAGCCAACTCACACGCGGGGACTCTGGAAACACCATATATTTT. It encodes CASSQLTRGDSGNTIYF.

This clonotype was detected ten times or more. V is TRBV15 and J is TRBJ1-1; 7 bases map to TRBD1. V shed 4 bases, J shed 6 bases, and the junction held 14 bases outside the gene matches. The germline CDR1 and CDR2 sequences are LNHNV and YYDKDF (reference sequence). CDR3 length: 16 amino acids. CDR3 residues: CATSKDFPGTAAEAFF. CDR3 coding DNA: TGTGCCACCAGCAAAGACTTTCCCGGGACAGCAGCTGAAGCTTTCTTT. Supplemented by reference TRBV15 and TRBJ1-1, the full variable domain reads DAMVIQNPRYQVTQFGKPVTLSCSQTLNHNVMYWYQQKSSQAPKLLFHYYDKDFNNEADTPDNFQSRRPNTSFCFLDIRSPGLGDTAMYLCATSKDFPGTAAEAFFGQGTRLTVV.

Comments on this clonotype: An end of the junction differs from the germline gene, which may be a read error. This chain links TRBV12-3 or TRBV12-4 with TRBJ1-5; D uncertain. This CDR3 spans 12 amino acids. The CDR3 coding sequence is TGTGCCAGCAGTCGGCTAGGTCAGCCCCAGAATTTT. Amino acid sequence: CASSRLGQPQNF.

This clonotype has a count of ten or more. The V call is TRBV20-1, the J call TRBJ2-1, with 8 positions matching TRBD2. V dropped 8 bases and J dropped 6; count of bases not matched to a gene: 6. This CDR3 is 12 amino acids long. Germline loops: CDR1 DFQATT, CDR2 SNEGSKA (reference sequence). Written as DNA, the CDR3 is TGCAGTTTATCGGCGGGGGGCAATGAGCAGTTCTTC. Protein product: CSLSAGGNEQFF.

The table lists this clonotype with many counts. CDR3 in DNA: TGTGCCAGCAGCTTGGATTTCGGGGGACTCGGTCAGCCCCAGCATTTT. This sequence encodes CASSLDFGGLGQPQHF. The V call is TRBV5-5, the J call TRBJ1-5, with TRBD1 as a possible D gene (5 bases). This CDR3 is 16 amino acids long. Germline V CDR1 and CDR2: SGHKS, YYEKEE (reference sequence). Trimming took off 0 bases at V and 6 bases at J, with 16 bases between the two ends. The entire variable domain, with the rest obtained from reference TRBV5-5 and TRBJ1-5, is as follows: DAGVTQSPTHLIKTRGQQVTLRCSPISGHKSVSWYQQVLGQGPQFIFQYYEKEERGRGNFPDRFSARQFPNYSSELNVNALLLGDSALYLCASSLDFGGLGQPQHFGDGTRLSIL.

This chain uses TRBV20-1 with TRBJ2-1; 11 bases are a match to TRBD2. This CDR3 spans 14 amino acids. Germline-derived CDR1 and CDR2 are DFQATT and SNEGSKA (reference sequence). V shed 6 bases, J shed 8 bases, and the junction held 9 bases outside the gene matches. CDR3 sequence: CSAPLSGGADEQFF. Here the CDR3 DNA reads TGCAGTGCCCCCCTTAGCGGGGGGGCCGATGAGCAGTTCTTC.

This clonotype was counted at least ten times. The chain has TRBV4-2 and TRBJ2-1, with TRBD2 matching 9 bases. CDR3 length: 16 residues. CDR1 and CDR2 (germline): LGHNA, YNFKEQ. V lost 0 bases and J lost 3; bases outside the gene matches: 3. In nucleotides, the CDR3 is TGTGCCAGCAGCCAAGAAGGCGGGGGGGGCTACAATGAGCAGTTCTTC. Its protein product is CASSQEGGGGYNEQFF.

This clonotype was seen ten or more times. The genes are TRBV5-1 and TRBJ2-7, with D tentatively TRBD2 (5 bases). Between the trimmed V and J ends, which lost 4 bases and 3 bases, there was a span of 17 bases. The CDR3 is 15 amino acids. Germline assignment: CDR1 SGHRS and CDR2 YFSETQ. CDR3 amino acids: CASSPGGGAYYEQYF. CDR3 in DNA: TGCGCCAGCAGCCCCGGTGGAGGTGCGTACTACGAGCAGTACTTC.

This clonotype was detected only a few times. This chain uses TRBV6-5 with TRBJ1-5, with D hard to call. With 0 bases removed from V and 5 bases from J, the gap between germline ends came to 11 bases. The germline V gene has CDR1 MNHEY and CDR2 SVGAGI. The length of the CDR3 is 15 residues. The CDR3 loop reads CASSYSRPRDQPQHF. CDR3 DNA sequence: TGTGCCAGCAGTTACTCGAGACCACGGGATCAGCCCCAGCATTTT.

This clonotype has ten or more counts. V gene TRBV29-1 combines with J gene TRBJ1-1, with D possibly matching TRBD1 (6 bases). The CDR3 totals 12 residues. V was trimmed by 6 bases and J by 6 bases, leaving 14 bases between them. The germline V gene has CDR1 SQVTM and CDR2 ANQGSEA. The CDR3 DNA reads TGCAGCGTAGGGGGGCGGGGGTCTGAAGCTTTCTTT. Translation: CSVGGRGSEAFF.

This sequence joins TRBV6-1 and TRBJ2-1; tentative D call: TRBD2 (6 bases). This CDR3 comprises 15 residues. V lost 3 bases to trimming and J lost 4 bases, with 13 bases between them. Looked up from germline, CDR1 is MNHNS and CDR2 is SASEGT. CDR3 DNA sequence: TGTGCCAGCAGTGATGGGGGGACGGGGTACAATGAGCAGTTCTTC. This encodes CASSDGGTGYNEQFF.

This clonotype has at least ten counts. The chain combines TRBV11-2 with TRBJ2-5, with 14 positions matching TRBD2. The CDR3 consists of 15 residues. Trimming at V came to 6 bases and at J to 5 bases, leaving 5 bases not matched to a gene. Looked up from germline, CDR1 is SGHAT and CDR2 is FQNNGV. CDR3 sequence: CASRPRTSGGETQYF. Written as DNA, the CDR3 is TGTGCCAGCAGACCACGGACTAGCGGGGGGGAGACCCAGTACTTC. Drawing the rest from reference TRBV11-2 and TRBJ2-5, the complete variable domain is EAGVAQSPRYKIIEKRQSVAFWCNPISGHATLYWYQQILGQGPKLLIQFQNNGVVDDSQLPKDRFSAERLKGVDSTLKIQPAKLEDSAVYLCASRPRTSGGETQYFGPGTRLLVL.

In its sample, this clonotype was seen many times. The gene calls are TRBV5-1 and TRBJ1-2, with TRBD1 matching over 9 bases. V was clipped by 4 bases and J by 8 bases; unmatched bases: 6. Germline lookup yields CDR1 SGHRS and CDR2 YFSETQ. The CDR3 runs to 13 residues. CDR3 in amino acids: CASSPGQGHGYTF. In DNA form, the CDR3 reads TGCGCCAGCAGCCCGGGACAGGGACACGGCTACACCTTC. Filled out from reference TRBV5-1 and TRBJ1-2, the complete variable domain reads KAGVTQTPRYLIKTRGQQVTLSCSPISGHRSVSWYQQTPGQGLQFLFEYFSETQRNKGNFPGRFSGRQFSNSRSEMNVSTLELGDSALYLCASSPGQGHGYTFGSGTRLTVV.

This clonotype came up many times. V usage is TRBV20-1 and J usage is TRBJ2-7; possibly TRBD1 for D (6 bases). V shed 4 bases and J shed 6 bases, with 13 bases lying between them. This CDR3 is built from 12 residues. CDR1 and CDR2 from the germline V gene are DFQATT and SNEGSKA (reference sequence). The CDR3 loop reads CSATPGTTEQYF. The DNA for the CDR3 is TGCAGTGCTACACCCGGGACAACCGAGCAGTACTTC.

This clonotype came up many times. The chain is built from TRBV15 and TRBJ2-2, with 8 bases identical to TRBD1. The V and J ends lost 5 bases and 4 bases, in that order; junction bases with no gene match: 6. Germline V lookup: CDR1 LNHNV, CDR2 YYDKDF (reference sequence). The CDR3 loop spans 15 amino acids. The CDR3, as DNA: TGTGCCACCAGCCTAGGACAGGGAGGCACCGGGGAGCTGTTTTTT. Translation: CATSLGQGGTGELFF.

This clonotype was observed many times. The chain carries TRBV6-4 and TRBJ1-6; D gene unclear. V shed 0 bases and J shed 7 bases, with 4 bases lying between them. CDR3 length: 13 amino acids. Per the germline V gene, CDR1 is MRHNA and CDR2 is SNTAGT. The CDR3 reads CASSDSINSPLHF. CDR3 DNA sequence: TGTGCCAGCAGTGACTCGATAAATTCACCCCTCCACTTT.